The present T cell receptor (beta chain) was sequenced within a study of T cell responses to AZD1222 COVID-19 vaccine. Turning to the study itself: Second doses were pooled across both intervals (about 4 or about 12 weeks).

Details on this clone: Its antigen is not identified.

General study findings and limits: Repertoire sampling was restricted to post-peak T cell response timepoints. Females outnumbered males among donors, who were mostly white British; clonal diversity was possibly underestimated. After two AZD1222 doses, spike-specific TCR breadth and depth rose versus day 0.

TCRdb's table, derived via immunoSEQ multiplex PCR, lists solely in-frame clones and lacks some. The table has 95,000 to 110,000 clones, around 90% seen once. The ends lost 5 bases at V and 4 bases at J; junction bases unmatched: 7. Looked up from germline, CDR1 is SGHTA and CDR2 is FQGTGA. The CDR3 covers 14 residues. The sequences come from peripheral blood, collected on day 0 of AZD1222 vaccination. This clonotype originated in an adult in good health. The chain combines TRBV7-3 with TRBJ1-2; 7 nucleotides line up with TRBD1. As DNA, the CDR3 is TGTGCCAGCAGCGATTCGGACAGGACCTATGGCTACACCTTC. Translation: CASSDSDRTYGYTF.